This T cell receptor beta chain was profiled in a study of early T cells in non-severe SARS-CoV-2 infection. Study overall: From unsorted whole blood, bulk RNA was sequenced, and the chains remained unpaired.

Whole-study findings and limits: Lookups in VDJdb leaned toward anti-spike CD8 responses and missed private and CD4 specificities.

In the case of this clonotype: The antigen remains unidentified.

The TCR library protocol was used to attach unique molecular identifiers. These identifiers were attached to individual cDNA molecules. Each CDR3 protein gets one entry after TCRdb re-called the 5' RACE reads with MiXCR. The sample has about 100,000 distinct CDR3 sequences; roughly 13% are singletons. The clonotype was recovered from an adult who was a healthcare worker with PCR-confirmed SARS-CoV-2 infection or an uninfected control (not recorded which). The sample was whole blood.

The CDR3 loop reads CATSIAGGQPLYNEQFF. As DNA, the CDR3 is TGTGCCACCTCAATAGCGGGGGGGCAACCGCTCTACAATGAGCAGTTCTTC. The chain couples TRBV27 to TRBJ2-1; 11 nucleotides line up with TRBD2. The CDR3 is 17 amino acids. V lost 10 bases and J lost 3; bases outside the gene matches: 14. From germline, CDR1 is MNHEY and CDR2 SMNVEV (reference sequence).